The clone carrying this T cell receptor beta chain came up a few times. Its antigen is as yet unknown. TCRdb ran MiXCR on the reads and lists one entry per CDR3 protein. The table shows under 450,000 distinct CDR3 sequences, with about 35% occurring only once. This record belongs to a study of T cell repertoires in cytomegalovirus infection. Background on the study: Peptides in the study included HLA-C-restricted and HLA-B-restricted CMV epitopes. CMV infection plus the matching HLA type was flagged by public TCR beta signatures.

Germline CDR1 is SGHVS and CDR2 is FQNEAQ. CDR3 length equals 14 residues. V gave up 3 bases and J gave up 0 bases, with 9 bases separating them. General observations from the study: Within the response measured ex vivo, HLA-C-restricted CMV-specific TCR beta clonotypes were dominant.

This sequence joins TRBV7-8 and TRBJ2-7, with a weak D call TRBD1 (5 bases). Source: cultured PBMCs, taken from culture after CMV antigen stimulation. This receptor was taken from a human donor in good health (CMV status not recorded). Some clones in this sample may be carry-over from other donors' samples. The CDR3 nucleotides are TGTGCCAGCAGCTTGCAGGGTCACTCCTACGAGCAGTACTTC. Translating it yields CASSLQGHSYEQYF.